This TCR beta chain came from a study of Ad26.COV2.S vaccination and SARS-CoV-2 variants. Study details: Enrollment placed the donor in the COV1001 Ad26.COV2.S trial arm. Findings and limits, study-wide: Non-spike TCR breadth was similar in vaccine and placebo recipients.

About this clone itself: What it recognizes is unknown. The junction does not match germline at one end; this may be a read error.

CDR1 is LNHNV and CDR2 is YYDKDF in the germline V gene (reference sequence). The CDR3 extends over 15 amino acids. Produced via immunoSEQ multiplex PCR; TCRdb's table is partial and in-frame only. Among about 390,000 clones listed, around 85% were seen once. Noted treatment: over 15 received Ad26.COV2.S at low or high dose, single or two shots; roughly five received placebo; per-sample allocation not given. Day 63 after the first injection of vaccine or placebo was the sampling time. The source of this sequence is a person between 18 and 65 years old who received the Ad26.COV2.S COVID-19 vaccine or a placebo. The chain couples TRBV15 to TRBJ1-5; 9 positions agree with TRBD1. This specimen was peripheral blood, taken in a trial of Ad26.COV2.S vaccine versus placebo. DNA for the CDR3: TGTGCCACCAGCCGAGACAGGGGGAGCAATCAGCCCCAGCATTTT. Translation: CATSRDRGSNQPQHF.